The 20 T cell receptor beta chains given below trace back to one sample, sequenced in a study of cytomegalovirus exposure and HLA in healthy donors (dated by TCRdb to 2016 to 2017). The method behind the library was the immunoSEQ multiplex PCR assay. A mixture of 60 forward primers for TCR Vbeta segments and 13 reverse primers for TCR Jbeta segments was used in the multiplex PCR. TCRdb took over this immuneACCESS table, retaining in-frame rearrangements with V and J assigned. Such tables are incomplete; in checked studies, under half of the missing clones stem from an unresolved V gene, and the remainder is unexplained. A total of about 120,000 clones appear in this sample, around 75% of them only once. Jointly, the top ten make up under 2.5% of the sample. The sequenced sample consisted of PBMCs. Receptors originate from a man aged 25-45 years in good health and CMV-seronegative.

This chain links TRBV2 with TRBJ1-1; unclear D gene. The germline gives CDR1 SNHLY, CDR2 FYNNEI. The CDR3 sequence is 13 residues long. V was pared by 6 bases and J by 0 bases, with 8 bases between. The CDR3 loop is CASREQMNTEAFF. CDR3 nucleotide sequence: TGTGCCAGCAGAGAACAGATGAACACTGAAGCTTTCTTT.

The count of this clone is one. CDR3 coding DNA: TGCGCCAGCAGCTTGACGACTGCAGGGGGCGGCGAGCAGTACTTC. Translating it yields CASSLTTAGGGEQYF. The V and J genes are TRBV5-1 and TRBJ2-7, with 8 bases that match TRBD1. This CDR3 has 15 residues. Germline V gives CDR1 SGHRS, CDR2 YFSETQ. J lost 6 bases, V lost 1 base, and 9 bases had no gene match.

V and J are TRBV11-2 and TRBJ2-5; 11 nucleotides align to TRBD2. This CDR3 is 17 amino acids long. Germline values: CDR1 SGHAT, CDR2 FQNNGV. Unmatched junction bases numbered 8, after V lost 0 bases and J lost 5 bases. The CDR3 is CASSLDLAGGLRETQYF. For the CDR3, the DNA is TGTGCCAGCAGCTTAGATTTAGCGGGGGGGCTAAGGGAGACCCAGTACTTC.

The rearrangement uses TRBV27 and TRBJ1-4; D perhaps matches TRBD1 (5 bases). Germline CDR1 is MNHEY and CDR2 is SMNVEV (reference sequence). Trimming removed 5 bases from V and 7 bases from J, with 14 bases in between. This CDR3 has 14 amino acids. The CDR3 nucleotides are TGTGCCAGCAGTCTGACCCGGGGACTTGAAAAACTGTTTTTT. Translated: CASSLTRGLEKLFF.

The chain joins TRBV5-6 to TRBJ2-5; 9 nucleotides match TRBD1. The J call is uncertain, as TRBJ2-7 better fits the DNA end. CDR1 and CDR2 (germline): SGHDT, YYEEEE. CDR3 length: 14 residues. The CDR3 DNA reads TGTGCCAGCAGCTTCGGGACAGGGTTGAACGAGCAGTACTTC. Protein product: CASSFGTGLNEQYF.

The rearrangement joins TRBV6-5 to TRBJ2-2; D is unresolved. CDR1 and CDR2 (germline): MNHEY, SVGAGI. This CDR3 comprises 13 residues. The V end was cut by 2 bases, the J end by 3 bases, with 4 bases between. As DNA, the CDR3 is TGTGCCAGCAGTTACCATGACACCGGGGAGCTGTTTTTT. This encodes CASSYHDTGELFF.

This clone appeared a few times. The J gene is TRBJ2-1, the V gene TRBV10-2; 16 nucleotides line up with TRBD2. This CDR3 region has 21 residues. CDR1 WSHSY and CDR2 SAAADI come from the germline V gene. V lost 6 bases and J lost 6; bases outside the gene matches: 20. CDR3 loop: CASSLPTRGTSGGAAFNEQFF. CDR3 coding DNA: TGCGCCAGCAGCCTCCCTACCAGGGGGACTAGCGGGGGGGCTGCGTTCAATGAGCAGTTCTTC.

The chain employs TRBV19 and TRBJ2-3; 13 bases line up with TRBD2. Trimming removed 6 bases from V and 4 bases from J; junction bases left unmatched: 4. CDR1 is LNHDA, CDR2 SQIVND, per germline (reference sequence). CDR3 length: 15 residues. CDR3 residues: CASSLTSGGADTQYF. In DNA form, the CDR3 reads TGTGCCAGTAGCCTCACTAGCGGGGGGGCAGATACGCAGTATTTT.

The rearrangement links TRBV7-2 to TRBJ1-3; D is perhaps TRBD1 (6 bases). The CDR3 covers 17 residues. Trimming took off 1 base at V and 5 bases at J, with 18 bases between the two ends. CDR1 SGHTA and CDR2 FQGNSA come from the germline V gene. This CDR3 reads CASSLDWGHRFRNTIYF. CDR3 nucleotides: TGTGCCAGCAGCTTAGATTGGGGACACCGATTCCGAAACACCATATATTTT.

J is TRBJ2-7 and V is TRBV9; tentative D call: TRBD2 (5 bases). Germline V gives CDR1 SGDLS, CDR2 YYNGEE. CDR3 length: 13 residues. Trimming stripped 0 bases from V and 7 bases from J, with 11 bases between. The CDR3 DNA follows: TGTGCCAGCAGCGTAGCTACTTCGGGGGAGCAGTACTTC. Protein product: CASSVATSGEQYF.

J is TRBJ1-6 and V is TRBV7-9; weak D call: TRBD1 (5 bases). The germline CDR1 and CDR2 sequences are SEHNR and FQNEAQ (reference sequence). CDR3 size: 15 residues. Trimming took 5 bases from V and 11 from J, leaving 19 bases between them. The CDR3 DNA sequence: TGTGCCAGCAGCCATTCGGGGGTCTTATCCCCACCCCTCCACTTT. It yields the protein CASSHSGVLSPPLHF.

The chain combines TRBV11-2 with TRBJ2-7; D unclear. CDR3 size: 14 residues. The ends were cut back, 0 bases at V and 3 bases at J, with 9 bases in the middle. Germline values: CDR1 SGHAT, CDR2 FQNNGV. CDR3 loop: CASSLDPFSYEQYF. Here the CDR3 DNA reads TGTGCCAGCAGCTTAGACCCCTTCAGCTACGAGCAGTACTTC.

V gene TRBV27 combines with J gene TRBJ1-2; D unclear. The CDR3 loop spans 12 amino acids. Germline loops: CDR1 MNHEY, CDR2 SMNVEV (reference sequence). V shed 4 bases and J shed 4 bases, with 7 bases lying between them. The CDR3 DNA reads as TGTGCCAGCAGTTCGAGTGGCTATGGCTACACCTTC. It encodes CASSSSGYGYTF.

This clone has more than one count but fewer than ten. V is TRBV18 and J is TRBJ1-5; 8 nucleotides match TRBD1. The V segment lost 0 bases and the J segment 7 bases; nucleotides outside the gene matches: 5. Looked up from germline, CDR1 is KGHSH and CDR2 is LQKENI. The CDR3 is made up of 15 amino acids. CDR3: CASSPPGTGLQPQHF. CDR3 nucleotide sequence: TGTGCCAGCTCACCACCCGGGACAGGATTACAGCCCCAGCATTTT.

The V gene is TRBV5-4, the J gene TRBJ1-1, with D possibly being TRBD1 (6 bases). Germline CDR1 reads SGHNT; CDR2 reads YYREEE (reference sequence). V lost 3 bases to trimming and J lost 0 bases, with 21 bases between them. CDR3 length equals 18 residues. The CDR3 here is CASSSKGGGRSMNTEAFF. CDR3 sequence (DNA): TGTGCCAGCAGCTCCAAAGGGGGGGGTCGATCTATGAACACTGAAGCTTTCTTT.

The CDR3 nucleotides read TGTGCCATCTCAGATATGGGGGGGGCTAGCACAGATACGCAGTATTTT. Translation: CAISDMGGASTDTQYF. This sequence joins TRBV10-3 and TRBJ2-3, with D possibly matching TRBD2 (7 bases). Deletions cut 8 bases from V and 0 bases from J, with 18 bases between. CDR1 and CDR2 (germline): ENHRY, SYGVKD. The CDR3 length is 16 residues.

There are a few counts of this clone. Other DNA sequences in the sample encode the same CDR3. The chain combines TRBV28 with TRBJ1-2; D unresolved. The CDR3 consists of 14 residues. The V gene lost 4 bases and the J gene lost 3 bases, with 12 bases spanning the gap. CDR1 and CDR2 from the germline V gene are MDHEN and SYDVKM. The CDR3 loop reads CASSYSPSHYGYTF. CDR3 in DNA: TGTGCCAGCAGTTACTCCCCGAGCCACTATGGCTACACCTTC.

The chain employs TRBV28 and TRBJ2-2; 7 bases line up with TRBD2. CDR1 is MDHEN and CDR2 is SYDVKM in the germline V gene. The ends lost 3 bases at V and 6 bases at J; junction bases unmatched: 10. CDR3 length equals 16 residues. The CDR3 loop reads CASSFDIKGGSGELFF. As DNA, the CDR3 is TGTGCCAGCAGTTTCGACATTAAGGGAGGGTCCGGGGAGCTGTTTTTT.

V is TRBV9 and J is TRBJ2-7; 9 nucleotides line up with TRBD1. Germline V gene data show CDR1 as SGDLS and CDR2 as YYNGEE. The CDR3 consists of 16 residues. The V segment lost 1 base and the J segment 3 bases; nucleotides outside the gene matches: 8. Written as DNA, the CDR3 is TGTGCCAGCAGCGTATCACTCCGGGACAGGGTCTACGAGCAGTACTTC. Residues: CASSVSLRDRVYEQYF. The full variable domain, completed using reference TRBV9 and TRBJ2-7, is DSGVTQTPKHLITATGQRVTLRCSPRSGDLSVYWYQQSLDQGLQFLIQYYNGEERAKGNILERFSAQQFPDLHSELNLSSLELGDSALYFCASSVSLRDRVYEQYFGPGTRLTVT.

This clone was found a few times. The chain links TRBV7-2 to TRBJ2-2, with TRBD2 matching over 11 bases. V dropped 2 bases and J dropped 3; count of bases not matched to a gene: 2. This CDR3 contains 16 residues. Germline CDR1 is SGHTA and CDR2 is FQGNSA. The CDR3 protein is CASSLLLAGDTGELFF. CDR3 nucleotide sequence: TGTGCCAGCAGCTTATTACTAGCGGGGGACACCGGGGAGCTGTTTTTT. The full variable domain, with the rest looked up from reference TRBV7-2 and TRBJ2-2, is GAGVSQSPSNKVTEKGKDVELRCDPISGHTALYWYRQSLGQGLEFLIYFQGNSAPDKSGLPSDRFSAERTGGSVSTLTIQRTQQEDSAVYLCASSLLLAGDTGELFFGEGSRLTVL.